This TCR beta chain came from a study of OX40 agonist ivuxolimab in advanced cancers. Study summary: Patients were dosed intravenously with ivuxolimab at 0.01 to 10 mg/kg every 2 weeks.

Study conclusions and caveats: The CD4+ and CD8+ T cells in the blood had expanded clonally by week 6 at 0.1 to 3.0 mg/kg. The work left the antigen specificity of expanded peripheral T cells undetermined.

In the case of this clone: Its matching antigen is unknown.

Germline V gene data show CDR1 as SEHNR and CDR2 as FQNEAQ (reference sequence). This CDR3 is 14 amino acids long. The ends were cut back, 1 base at V and 6 bases at J, with 10 bases in the middle. Some clones are missing from TCRdb's copy, which holds only in-frame ones; the method was immunoSEQ multiplex PCR. The table includes approximately 70,000 clones, roughly 90% detected once. This TCR was recovered from an adult with an advanced solid tumor such as melanoma, head and neck, liver or kidney cancer. Sequenced here: CD4+ or CD8+ T cells sorted from blood, sampled in a trial of the OX40 agonist ivuxolimab. The chain joins TRBV7-9 to TRBJ2-1; no definite D call. The CDR3 DNA reads TGTGCCAGCAGCTTAGAGGGTAGCTTCAATGAGCAGTTCTTC. Residues: CASSLEGSFNEQFF. The full variable domain, completed using reference TRBV7-9 and TRBJ2-1, is DTGVSQNPRHKITKRGQNVTFRCDPISEHNRLYWYRQTLGQGPEFLTYFQNEAQLEKSRLLSDRFSAERPKGSFSTLEIQRTEQGDSAMYLCASSLEGSFNEQFFGPGTRLTVL.